This TCR beta chain was obtained from a study of spatial heterogeneity in lung cancer. General study findings and limits: Tumoral mutation counts were tracked by counts of expanded intratumoral alpha and beta TCRs.

Described time point: sample taken at primary tumor resection. There were 72 donors, all of them untreated patients with early-stage non-small cell lung cancer. MiXCR, applied by TCRdb to the 5' RACE reads, yields one record per CDR3 protein. The table shows some 14,000 distinct CDR3 sequences, with about 4% occurring only once. At least ten counts were recorded for this clonotype. As yet, its antigen is unknown. This receptor was obtained from a male donor with early-stage non-small cell lung cancer. Sequenced here: lung tumor tissue, sampled at surgery.

Here the CDR3 reads CASSRWTPTNEKLFF. CDR3 bases: TGTGCCAGCAGTCGCTGGACCCCAACTAATGAAAAACTGTTTTTT. This chain links TRBV12-3 or TRBV12-4 with TRBJ1-4; D gene ambiguous. The CDR3 consists of 15 residues. Trimming cost V 5 bases and J 0 bases, with 10 bases left between them.